This T cell receptor (beta chain) is drawn from a study of beta chain features in type 1 diabetes. Whole-study findings and limits: Diminished insertions and augmented deletions at VDJ junctions characterized type 1 diabetes patients. PCR could preferentially amplify shorter templates, alike in patients and controls.

About this clone itself: Its target is not known.

The V end was cut by 3 bases, the J end by 4 bases, with 13 bases between. The CDR3 is 15 residues long. CDR1 is SGHRS, CDR2 YFSETQ, per germline. Every bit of the isolated RNA underwent reverse transcription, so sequencing read expressed TCRB transcripts. Deep immunoSEQ sequencing covered naive, central memory and regulatory T cell samples. Method: immunoSEQ multiplex PCR; TCRdb's copy keeps in-frame clones and lacks some. The data hold about 350,000 clones, with around 20% observed a single time. The clonotype originates from a woman aged 18-30 years in good health. J is TRBJ1-4 and V is TRBV5-1; perhaps TRBD1 as D (6 bases). Sequences were obtained from naive CD4+ T cells from blood. The CDR3 sequence: CASSYEDSLNEKLFF. The CDR3 DNA sequence: TGCGCCAGCAGCTATGAGGACAGCCTTAATGAAAAACTGTTTTTT.